The next 32 T cell receptor beta chains were all read from a single sample in a study of long-term antiretroviral therapy in people with HIV (dated by TCRdb to 2021 to 2024). Sequencing of the TRB variable region was done with the immunoSEQ hsTCRB v3.0 assay at survey level resolution. This is the immuneACCESS table as TCRdb keeps it, with only in-frame sequences that have V and J called. A part of the clones is gone; compared with another copy, unresolved V genes explain less than half, and the rest is unexplained. A total of 48,000 or so clones appear in this sample, around 80% of them only once. Of the sample, approximately 3% falls within the top ten clones. This material consisted of unsorted PBMCs, taken 0.8 years after starting antiretroviral therapy. The receptors were gathered from a woman younger than 30 with HIV.

This sequence joins TRBV16 and TRBJ1-1; no clear D gene. CDR1 KGHSY and CDR2 FQNENV come from the germline V gene. Trimming stripped 0 bases from V and 1 base from J, with 9 bases between. The CDR3 is 15 amino acids. The CDR3 is CASSQSYGKNTEAFF. The CDR3 DNA reads TGTGCCAGCAGCCAATCTTACGGGAAGAACACTGAAGCTTTCTTT.

CDR3 loop: CASSVGWNTEAFF. The CDR3, as DNA: TGTGCCAGCAGCGTAGGGTGGAACACTGAAGCTTTCTTT. The chain has TRBV9 and TRBJ1-1; D is ambiguous. The V gene's germline CDR1 is SGDLS and CDR2 YYNGEE. The CDR3 loop spans 13 amino acids. Trimming took off 0 bases at V and 1 base at J, with 4 bases between the two ends.

J is TRBJ2-6 and V is TRBV6-6, with D perhaps matching TRBD1 or TRBD2 (5 bases each). Germline V lookup: CDR1 MNHNY, CDR2 SVGAGI (reference sequence). This CDR3 is 15 amino acids long. Trimming shortened V by 6 bases and J by 0 bases, and 9 bases separated the two germline ends. CDR3 sequence: CASRRGASGANVLTF. Written as DNA, the CDR3 is TGTGCCAGCAGGAGAGGGGCCTCTGGGGCCAACGTCCTGACTTTC.

The rearrangement uses TRBV28 and TRBJ1-2; D possibly corresponds to TRBD1 (6 bases). Germline loops: CDR1 MDHEN, CDR2 SYDVKM. V lost 5 bases to trimming and J lost 2 bases, with 12 bases between them. This CDR3 comprises 14 residues. The CDR3 sequence: CASSPGTKNYGYTF. DNA of the CDR3: TGTGCCAGCAGTCCCGGGACAAAGAACTATGGCTACACCTTC.

The chain recombines TRBV10-3 with TRBJ2-1; TRBD2 matches at 8 bases. Germline lookup yields CDR1 ENHRY and CDR2 SYGVKD. Unmatched junction bases numbered 9, after V lost 0 bases and J lost 5 bases. This CDR3 is 17 amino acids long. CDR3 protein: CAISESVGLAGNNEQFF. The CDR3 nucleotides read TGTGCCATCAGTGAGTCGGTAGGGCTAGCGGGTAACAATGAGCAGTTCTTC.

J is TRBJ2-7 and V is TRBV21-1; TRBD1 was called by the table and not checked on the DNA. TRBV21-1 is designated a pseudogene. This CDR3 has 12 amino acids. In nucleotides, the CDR3 is TGTGCCAGCTTTGACAGGTTCTACGAGCAGTACTTC. It translates to CASFDRFYEQYF.

The chain couples TRBV4-3 to TRBJ2-3; D uncertain. The germline V gene has CDR1 LGHNA and CDR2 YSLEER. The CDR3 covers 14 residues. Trimming shortened V by 3 bases and J by 6 bases, and 13 bases separated the two germline ends. CDR3 amino acids: CASSQIHPADTQYF. In DNA form, the CDR3 reads TGCGCCAGCAGCCAGATCCATCCTGCGGATACGCAGTATTTT.

The chain recombines TRBV28 with TRBJ2-1; 12 nucleotides match TRBD2. Germline values: CDR1 MDHEN, CDR2 SYDVKM. With V trimmed by 7 bases and J by 4 bases, 5 bases remained unmatched. This CDR3 comprises 15 residues. CDR3 protein: CASTGGTSGYNEQFF. CDR3 nucleotides: TGTGCCAGCACCGGAGGGACTAGCGGGTACAATGAGCAGTTCTTC.

This clone was observed a handful of times. The V call is TRBV19, the J call TRBJ1-1; unclear D gene. The CDR3 has 13 residues. The ends were cut back, 7 bases at V and 5 bases at J, with 14 bases in the middle. In germline, CDR1 is LNHDA, CDR2 SQIVND (reference sequence). The CDR3 DNA sequence: TGTGCCAGTACGGTAGCTCGAGGGACTGAAGCTTTCTTT. Translating gives CASTVARGTEAFF.

V is TRBV12-5 and J is TRBJ1-3; 9 bases are a match to TRBD1. The CDR3 runs 17 residues. Germline CDR1 reads LGHNT; CDR2 reads FRNRAP. J was trimmed by 4 bases and V by 0 bases; bases with no gene match: 7. This CDR3 is CASGLVGIGTGGNTIYF. CDR3 coding DNA: TGTGCTAGTGGTTTGGTAGGAATAGGGACAGGGGGAAACACCATATATTTT.

The chain couples TRBV7-2 to TRBJ1-2; perhaps TRBD1 as D (5 bases). The CDR3 totals 15 residues. CDR1 is SGHTA, CDR2 FQGNSA, per germline. Trimming removed 1 base at V and 1 base at J, with 10 bases between. As DNA, the CDR3 is TGTGCCAGCAGCTTAGGCCAGGGAAGTAACTATGGCTACACCTTC. Amino acid sequence: CASSLGQGSNYGYTF.

The count of this clone is one. The rearrangement links TRBV28 to TRBJ2-7; possibly TRBD2 for D (7 bases). Germline assignment: CDR1 MDHEN and CDR2 SYDVKM. V shed 6 bases and J shed 3 bases, with 15 bases lying between them. There are 14 residues in the CDR3. CDR3 in amino acids: CASSRRGAGYEQYF. The CDR3 DNA follows: TGTGCCAGCAGCCGCCGGGGGGCCGGCTACGAGCAGTACTTC.

The V and J genes are TRBV28 and TRBJ2-7, with 11 positions matching TRBD1. The CDR3 covers 15 residues. After removal of 5 bases from V and 3 bases from J, the junction contained 6 bases not matched to a gene. Germline-derived CDR1 and CDR2 are MDHEN and SYDVKM. This chain's CDR3 is CASSARTGGVYEQYF. As DNA, the CDR3 is TGTGCCAGCAGTGCCAGGACAGGGGGCGTCTACGAGCAGTACTTC. The complete variable domain, with remaining parts taken from reference TRBV28 and TRBJ2-7, reads DVKVTQSSRYLVKRTGEKVFLECVQDMDHENMFWYRQDPGLGLRLIYFSYDVKMKEKGDIPEGYSVSREKKERFSLILESASTNQTSMYLCASSARTGGVYEQYFGPGTRLTVT.

V is TRBV6-5 and J is TRBJ2-3; tentatively, D is TRBD2 (5 bases). Germline lookup yields CDR1 MNHEY and CDR2 SVGAGI. The CDR3 runs to 14 residues. Trimming removed 5 bases at V and 5 bases at J, with 14 bases between. The CDR3 here is CASSPRARGDTQYF. For the CDR3, the DNA is TGTGCCAGCAGTCCCCGGGCCCGGGGAGATACGCAGTATTTT.

This rearrangement joins TRBV5-1 to TRBJ1-1, with 9 positions matching TRBD1. This CDR3 comprises 19 residues. Per the germline V gene, CDR1 is SGHRS and CDR2 is YFSETQ. The trim removed 4 bases at V and 0 bases at J, leaving 16 bases unmatched. CDR3 in DNA: TGCGCCAGCAGCGCGACCGGGACAGGGCGCCAGACAGTGAACACTGAAGCTTTCTTT. Protein product: CASSATGTGRQTVNTEAFF.

This chain links TRBV28 with TRBJ2-7, with 11 bases matching TRBD2. V gave up 6 bases and J gave up 2 bases; unmatched junction bases: 9. The CDR3 is made up of 16 amino acids. CDR1 is MDHEN and CDR2 is SYDVKM in the germline V gene. The CDR3 DNA follows: TGTGCCAGCAGCCTGGCTAGCGGGAGGCTCGCCTACGAGCAGTACTTC. Translated: CASSLASGRLAYEQYF.

The chain recombines TRBV5-1 with TRBJ2-3; D not resolved. This CDR3 has 12 residues. In germline, CDR1 is SGHRS, CDR2 YFSETQ. V was cut by 4 bases and J by 6 bases, with 9 bases left in between. This CDR3 reads CASSLKWDTQYF. For the CDR3, the DNA is TGCGCCAGCAGCCTGAAGTGGGATACGCAGTATTTT.

This rearrangement joins TRBV10-3 to TRBJ2-2, with a possible D match to TRBD2 (6 bases). V lost 6 bases and J 0 bases, leaving 11 bases between the germline ends. The CDR3 spans 15 residues. The germline gives CDR1 ENHRY, CDR2 SYGVKD. In DNA, the CDR3 is TGTGCCATCAGGGGACTGGATTCGAACACCGGGGAGCTGTTTTTT. It codes for CAIRGLDSNTGELFF.

The J gene is TRBJ2-7, the V gene TRBV4-3, with 10 nucleotides matching TRBD2. CDR1 is LGHNA, CDR2 YSLEER, per germline. CDR3 length equals 15 residues. Unmatched junction bases numbered 4, after V lost 1 base and J lost 4 bases. DNA of the CDR3: TGCGCCAGCAGCCAAGGTCTAGCGGGAGCATACGAGCAGTACTTC. Translating it yields CASSQGLAGAYEQYF.

The chain couples TRBV6-5 to TRBJ1-2; D unclear. This CDR3 has 13 residues. The germline gives CDR1 MNHEY, CDR2 SVGAGI. Trimming left V 10 bases short and J 4 bases short, with 16 bases between. CDR3 DNA: TGTGCCACGAATCCAGGACGGACCTATGGCTACACCTTC. As protein: CATNPGRTYGYTF.

V is TRBV5-1 and J is TRBJ2-1; TRBD2 matches at 14 bases. The CDR3 length is 18 residues. Trimming cost V 0 bases and J 4 bases; bases outside gene matches: 6. CDR1 and CDR2 from the germline V gene are SGHRS and YFSETQ. CDR3 nucleotides: TGCGCCAGCAGCTTGGCTCAAGGACTAGCGGGAGGTTACAATGAGCAGTTCTTC. Translating gives CASSLAQGLAGGYNEQFF.

The V gene is TRBV19, the J gene TRBJ1-4; a possible D gene is TRBD1 (5 bases). Germline V gives CDR1 LNHDA, CDR2 SQIVND (reference sequence). This CDR3 is 16 amino acids long. V lost 10 bases and J lost 3, with 21 bases in between. CDR3 DNA: TGTGCCACTAGCCGCGCCGAGGGACGGGCTAATGAAAAACTGTTTTTT. It specifies CATSRAEGRANEKLFF.

The chain uses TRBV28 and TRBJ2-2; no firm D call. V was trimmed by 3 bases and J by 6 bases, leaving 14 bases between them. CDR1 and CDR2 from the germline V gene are MDHEN and SYDVKM. This CDR3 region has 15 residues. The CDR3 region is CASSLTFTEPGELFF. The CDR3 bases are TGTGCCAGCAGTTTGACGTTTACAGAGCCCGGGGAGCTGTTTTTT.

The chain couples TRBV4-3 to TRBJ1-1; 7 nucleotides agree with TRBD1. The CDR3 is 16 amino acids. The trim removed 0 bases at V and 3 bases at J, leaving 7 bases unmatched. Per germline, CDR1 LGHNA and CDR2 YSLEER. Here the CDR3 DNA reads TGCGCCAGCAGCCAAGAGTTAGGAGGGGGCCACACTGAAGCTTTCTTT. This sequence encodes CASSQELGGGHTEAFF.

The CDR3 bases are TGTGCCAGCAGTTACTCGGCAGGGGTCGAGCAGTACTTC. Encoded protein: CASSYSAGVEQYF. The rearrangement uses TRBV6-5 and TRBJ2-7, with D perhaps TRBD1 (6 bases). Germline V lookup: CDR1 MNHEY, CDR2 SVGAGI. The CDR3 is made up of 13 amino acids. V lost 0 bases to trimming and J lost 6 bases, with 9 bases between them.

The chain is built from TRBV25-1 and TRBJ2-5, with D tentatively TRBD1 or TRBD2 (5 bases each). The CDR3 has 15 amino acids. V lost 2 bases and J lost 1, with 11 bases in between. Germline lookup yields CDR1 MGHDK and CDR2 SYGVNS. In DNA, the CDR3 is TGTGCCAGCAGTGAAAGGGGTCTAGCCCAAGAGACCCAGTACTTC. This gives the protein CASSERGLAQETQYF.

The chain joins TRBV7-9 to TRBJ2-1; D is unclear. Trimming took off 1 base at V and 6 bases at J, with 13 bases between the two ends. This CDR3 is built from 15 residues. Germline V gene sequence: CDR1 SEHNR, CDR2 FQNEAQ (reference sequence). The CDR3 protein is CASSLGALVGNEQFF. CDR3 coding DNA: TGTGCCAGCAGCTTAGGGGCGCTAGTCGGCAATGAGCAGTTCTTC.

J is TRBJ2-7 and V is TRBV6-1, with TRBD2 identical over 11 bases. The V gene end was trimmed by 6 bases and the J gene end by 2 bases; junction bases not matched to a gene: 6. The length of the CDR3 is 15 residues. Germline V gene data show CDR1 as MNHNS and CDR2 as SASEGT. This CDR3 reads CASRAGTSGPYEQYF. The CDR3 DNA sequence: TGTGCCAGCAGAGCCGGGACTAGCGGACCCTACGAGCAGTACTTC.

The rearrangement links TRBV5-1 to TRBJ2-3; no clear D gene. The germline gives CDR1 SGHRS, CDR2 YFSETQ. The CDR3 contains 15 residues. V was trimmed by 5 bases and J by 2 bases, leaving 15 bases between them. DNA of the CDR3: TGCGCCAGCAGTCTAGTCGCCAGCACCACAGATACGCAGTATTTT. Protein: CASSLVASTTDTQYF.

This clone was seen a handful of times. This chain connects TRBV7-2 to TRBJ2-7, with a weak D call TRBD2 (7 bases). The CDR3 length is 15 residues. Deletions cut 5 bases from V and 6 bases from J, with 20 bases between. Per the germline V gene, CDR1 is SGHTA and CDR2 is FQGNSA. This CDR3 reads CASSNSGTRFREQYF. DNA for the CDR3: TGTGCCAGCAGCAACAGCGGGACAAGGTTTCGCGAGCAGTACTTC.

This chain links TRBV9 with TRBJ2-7, with TRBD2 matching 9 bases. The CDR3 contains 15 residues. J gave up 7 bases and V 1 base, and 9 bases lay outside the gene matches. Looked up from germline, CDR1 is SGDLS and CDR2 is YYNGEE. CDR3 sequence: CASSVLSGSQGEQYF. CDR3 bases: TGTGCCAGCAGCGTACTTAGCGGGAGCCAGGGTGAGCAGTACTTC.

V usage is TRBV7-9 and J usage is TRBJ1-1; a weak D match, TRBD1 (5 bases). V dropped 7 bases and J dropped 4 bases, with 16 bases sitting between them. This CDR3 comprises 14 residues. Germline V gene lookup returns CDR1 SEHNR and CDR2 FQNEAQ (reference sequence). CDR3 coding DNA: TGTGCCAGCAAGACCCCGGGGGAAGGCACTGAAGCTTTCTTT. Protein sequence: CASKTPGEGTEAFF.